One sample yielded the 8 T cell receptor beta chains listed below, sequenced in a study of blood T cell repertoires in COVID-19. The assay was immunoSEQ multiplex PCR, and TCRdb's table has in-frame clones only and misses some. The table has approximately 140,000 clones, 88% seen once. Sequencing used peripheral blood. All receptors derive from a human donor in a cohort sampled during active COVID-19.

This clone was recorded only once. DNA of the CDR3: TGTGCCAGCAGTTACAACGGCGGGGGGGCCGGGGAGCTGTTTTTT. Protein sequence: CASSYNGGGAGELFF. The chain uses TRBV6-6 and TRBJ2-2; 9 positions match TRBD2. V lost 2 bases, J lost 6 bases, and 4 bases stayed unmatched. The CDR3 has 15 residues. Germline values: CDR1 MNHNY, CDR2 SVGAGI (reference sequence).

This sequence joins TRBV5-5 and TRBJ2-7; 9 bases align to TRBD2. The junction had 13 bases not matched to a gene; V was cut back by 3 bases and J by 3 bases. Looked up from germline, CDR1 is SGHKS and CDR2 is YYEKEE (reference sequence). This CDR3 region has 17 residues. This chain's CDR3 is CASSSTNILTSGYEQYF. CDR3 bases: TGTGCCAGCAGCTCCACCAACATACTGACTAGCGGCTACGAGCAGTACTTC.

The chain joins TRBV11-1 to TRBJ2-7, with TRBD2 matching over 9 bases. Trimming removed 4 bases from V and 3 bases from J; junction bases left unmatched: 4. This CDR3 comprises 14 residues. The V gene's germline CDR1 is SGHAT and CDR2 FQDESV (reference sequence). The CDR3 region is CASSWTSENYEQYF. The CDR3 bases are TGTGCCAGCAGCTGGACTAGCGAAAACTACGAGCAGTACTTC.

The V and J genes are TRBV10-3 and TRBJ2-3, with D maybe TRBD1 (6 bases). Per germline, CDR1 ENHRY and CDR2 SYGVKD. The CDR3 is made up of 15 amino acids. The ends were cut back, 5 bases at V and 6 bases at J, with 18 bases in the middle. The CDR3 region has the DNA TGTGCCATCAGTCAAGACAGGACCCCTATCGATACGCAGTATTTT. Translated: CAISQDRTPIDTQYF.

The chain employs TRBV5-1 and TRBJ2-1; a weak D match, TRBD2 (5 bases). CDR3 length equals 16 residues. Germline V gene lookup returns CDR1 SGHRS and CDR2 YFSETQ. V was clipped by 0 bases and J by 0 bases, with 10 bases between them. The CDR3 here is CASSLAGLRSYNEQFF. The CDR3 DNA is TGCGCCAGCAGCTTGGCCGGACTGCGCTCCTACAATGAGCAGTTCTTC.

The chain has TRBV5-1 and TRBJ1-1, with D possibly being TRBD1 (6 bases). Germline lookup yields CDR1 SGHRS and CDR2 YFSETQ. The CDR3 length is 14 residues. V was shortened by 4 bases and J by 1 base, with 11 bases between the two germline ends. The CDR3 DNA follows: TGCGCCAGCAGCCACAGACAGGAGAACACTGAAGCTTTCTTT. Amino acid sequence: CASSHRQENTEAFF.

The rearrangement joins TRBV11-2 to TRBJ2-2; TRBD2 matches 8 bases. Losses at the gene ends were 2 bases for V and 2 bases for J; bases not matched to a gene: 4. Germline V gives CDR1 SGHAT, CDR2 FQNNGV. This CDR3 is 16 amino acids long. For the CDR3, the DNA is TGTGCCAGCAGCTTACAAGCGGGGGCCAACACCGGGGAGCTGTTTTTT. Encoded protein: CASSLQAGANTGELFF. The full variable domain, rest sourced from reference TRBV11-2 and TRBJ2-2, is EAGVAQSPRYKIIEKRQSVAFWCNPISGHATLYWYQQILGQGPKLLIQFQNNGVVDDSQLPKDRFSAERLKGVDSTLKIQPAKLEDSAVYLCASSLQAGANTGELFFGEGSRLTVL.

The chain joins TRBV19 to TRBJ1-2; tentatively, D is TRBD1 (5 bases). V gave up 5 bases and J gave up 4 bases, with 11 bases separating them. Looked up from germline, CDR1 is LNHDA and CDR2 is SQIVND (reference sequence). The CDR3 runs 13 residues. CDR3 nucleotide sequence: TGTGCCAGTAGTTTACAGGCTGGCTATGGCTACACCTTC. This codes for CASSLQAGYGYTF.